The 31 T cell receptor beta chains below were found in one sample sequenced in a study of OX40 agonist ivuxolimab in advanced cancers. Produced via immunoSEQ multiplex PCR; TCRdb's table is partial and in-frame only. The table records 70,000 or so clones, roughly 90% of them present only once. Sequenced material: CD4+ or CD8+ T cells sorted from blood, taken in a trial of the OX40 agonist ivuxolimab. Receptor source: an adult with an advanced solid tumor such as melanoma, head and neck, liver or kidney cancer.

This rearrangement joins TRBV7-2 to TRBJ2-3; 11 nucleotides match TRBD2. The CDR3 runs 16 residues. With 5 bases clipped from V and 0 bases from J, the junction kept 4 bases outside the gene matches. Germline V lookup: CDR1 SGHTA, CDR2 FQGNSA. The CDR3 coding sequence is TGTGCCAGCAGCCCCATAGCGGGGGGGAGCACAGATACGCAGTATTTT. It codes for CASSPIAGGSTDTQYF.

This chain connects TRBV30 to TRBJ1-5; TRBD1 aligns across 11 bases. CDR1 and CDR2 (germline): GTSNPN, SVGIG (reference sequence). Trimming cost V 3 bases and J 0 bases; bases outside gene matches: 10. This CDR3 has 18 amino acids. For the CDR3, the DNA is TGTGCCTGGAGCTCACCCGGGACAGGGGGTTCTAGCAATCAGCCCCAGCATTTT. Its protein is CAWSSPGTGGSSNQPQHF.

V usage is TRBV7-3 and J usage is TRBJ2-3, with 8 bases that match TRBD2. Germline V gene sequence: CDR1 SGHTA, CDR2 FQGTGA. After removal of 1 base from V and 1 base from J, the junction contained 1 base not matched to a gene. The CDR3 length is 15 residues. For the CDR3, the DNA is TGTGCCAGCAGCTTAAGCGGGGGGCGCACAGATACGCAGTATTTT. Translating it yields CASSLSGGRTDTQYF.

A few counts support this clone. This rearrangement joins TRBV19 to TRBJ1-2; 10 bases are a match to TRBD1. The CDR3 is 15 residues long. Germline V gene lookup returns CDR1 LNHDA and CDR2 SQIVND (reference sequence). V lost 4 bases, J lost 4 bases, and 6 bases stayed unmatched. CDR3 residues: CASSRGTGDGYGYTF. In DNA form, the CDR3 reads TGTGCCAGTAGTAGGGGGACAGGGGACGGCTATGGCTACACCTTC.

V is TRBV28 and J is TRBJ1-5; D uncertain. Trimming took off 5 bases at V and 6 bases at J, with 20 bases between the two ends. Germline values: CDR1 MDHEN, CDR2 SYDVKM. The CDR3 sequence is 16 residues long. In nucleotides, the CDR3 is TGTGCCAGCAGTCCAGCTCTGAGACCGAGCGTTCAGCCCCAGCATTTT. Translation gives CASSPALRPSVQPQHF.

The chain carries TRBV7-3 and TRBJ1-2, with D possibly being TRBD1 (6 bases). The germline CDR1 and CDR2 sequences are SGHTA and FQGTGA. This CDR3 has 11 residues. V was shortened by 5 bases and J by 8 bases, with 9 bases between the two germline ends. The CDR3 sequence: CASSTGLGYTF. DNA of the CDR3: TGTGCCAGCAGCACAGGGCTCGGCTACACCTTC.

This sequence joins TRBV15 and TRBJ1-2, with D possibly matching TRBD1 (6 bases). The CDR3 runs 15 residues. The V end lost 6 bases, the J end lost 2 bases, and 16 bases lay between the germline ends. Germline V lookup: CDR1 LNHNV, CDR2 YYDKDF (reference sequence). CDR3 DNA: TGTGCCACCAGTTCCCCCGGACAGCCAAACTATGGCTACACCTTC. Translating it yields CATSSPGQPNYGYTF.

V usage is TRBV2 and J usage is TRBJ2-1; the match to TRBD1 covers 8 bases. CDR1 is SNHLY, CDR2 FYNNEI, per germline. Trimming took 3 bases from V and 7 from J; bases not matched to a gene: 17. The CDR3 sequence is 18 residues long. The CDR3 coding sequence is TGTGCCAGCAGTGATTTAGGACAGGGACCTGACCGATTGAATGAGCAGTTCTTC. It codes for CASSDLGQGPDRLNEQFF.

Worth noting for this clone: Sequence at one end of the junction differs from germline and may be a read error. V is TRBV7-7 and J is TRBJ1-1, with TRBD1 matching over 7 bases. This CDR3 contains 14 residues. Germline assignment: CDR1 SSHAT and CDR2 FNYEAQ (reference sequence). The CDR3 reads CASSAIQGSTEAFF. The CDR3 bases are TGTGCTAGCAGCGCCATACAGGGGAGCACTGAAGCTTTCTTT.

A remark on this clone: In the same sample, other DNA sequences code for this CDR3. CDR3 DNA: TGTGCCTGGAGTGTACATAGGGGTGAGAGGGCCGGGGAGCTGTTTTTT. Translation: CAWSVHRGERAGELFF. This chain connects TRBV30 to TRBJ2-2; D tentatively fits TRBD1 or TRBD2 (5 bases each). Germline CDR1 GTSNPN, CDR2 SVGIG (reference sequence). This CDR3 spans 16 amino acids. V dropped 0 bases and J dropped 6 bases, with 17 bases sitting between them.

The J gene is TRBJ2-6, the V gene TRBV28; D is unclear. CDR1 MDHEN and CDR2 SYDVKM come from the germline V gene. Trimming left V 7 bases short and J 2 bases short, with 6 bases between. The CDR3 is 13 amino acids. CDR3 region: CASNRAGANVLTF. In DNA form, the CDR3 reads TGTGCCAGCAACCGGGCTGGGGCCAACGTCCTGACTTTC.

CDR3 sequence: CASSDGAGSYTF. The DNA of the CDR3 is TGTGCCAGCAGTGACGGCGCCGGGAGCTACACCTTC. The chain is built from TRBV6-4 and TRBJ1-2, with D hard to call. The CDR3 has 12 residues. The ends were cut back, 2 bases at V and 9 bases at J, with 10 bases in the middle. Germline V gene lookup returns CDR1 MRHNA and CDR2 SNTAGT.

V and J are TRBV9 and TRBJ2-5; 16 bases are shared with TRBD2. Germline V gives CDR1 SGDLS, CDR2 YYNGEE. V dropped 4 bases and J dropped 5; count of bases not matched to a gene: 2. This CDR3 region has 15 residues. For the CDR3, the DNA is TGTGCCAGCAGCATGGGACTAGCGGGAGGGGAGACCCAGTACTTC. Translating it yields CASSMGLAGGETQYF.

The J gene is TRBJ2-5, the V gene TRBV19, with unresolved D. In germline, CDR1 is LNHDA, CDR2 SQIVND (reference sequence). This CDR3 comprises 13 residues. V shed 5 bases and J shed 7 bases, with 14 bases lying between them. The CDR3 loop is CASSPDPSRTQYF. DNA for the CDR3: TGTGCCAGTAGTCCCGACCCCTCGAGGACCCAGTACTTC. The full variable domain, in which reference TRBV19 and TRBJ2-5 provide the parts outside the CDR3, is DGGITQSPKYLFRKEGQNVTLSCEQNLNHDAMYWYRQDPGQGLRLIYYSQIVNDFQKGDIAEGYSVSREKKESFPLTVTSAQKNPTAFYLCASSPDPSRTQYFGPGTRLLVL.

V is TRBV7-6 and J is TRBJ2-1; D possibly corresponds to TRBD2 (6 bases). Germline V lookup: CDR1 SGHVS, CDR2 FNYEAQ. This CDR3 region has 17 residues. The ends were cut back, 1 base at V and 5 bases at J, with 18 bases in the middle. The CDR3 bases are TGTGCCAGCAGCTTAGGTGGTGTGGCGGGGCTAAACAATGAGCAGTTCTTC. Protein: CASSLGGVAGLNNEQFF.

The genes are TRBV5-1 and TRBJ1-1; the D is unclear. In germline, CDR1 is SGHRS, CDR2 YFSETQ. V was clipped by 0 bases and J by 1 base, with 7 bases between them. This CDR3 region has 14 residues. CDR3 sequence (DNA): TGCGCCAGCAGCTTGGGAGACTGGAACACTGAAGCTTTCTTT. It yields the protein CASSLGDWNTEAFF.

The chain recombines TRBV30 with TRBJ1-2, with TRBD1 identical over 9 bases. Germline values: CDR1 GTSNPN, CDR2 SVGIG (reference sequence). This CDR3 is 13 amino acids long. The V segment lost 3 bases and the J segment 4 bases; nucleotides outside the gene matches: 3. CDR3 in amino acids: CAWSTGGGYGYTF. As DNA, the CDR3 is TGTGCCTGGAGCACAGGGGGCGGCTATGGCTACACCTTC. Combining the CDR3 with reference TRBV30 and TRBJ1-2 gives the whole variable domain SQTIHQWPATLVQPVGSPLSLECTVEGTSNPNLYWYRQAAGRGLQLLFYSVGIGQISSEVPQNLSASRPQDRQFILSSKKLLLSDSGFYLCAWSTGGGYGYTFGSGTRLTVV.

This chain connects TRBV5-6 to TRBJ2-2; D is possibly TRBD1 (5 bases). The germline V gene encodes CDR1 SGHDT and CDR2 YYEEEE. The CDR3 has 17 amino acids. V lost 0 bases to trimming and J lost 3 bases, with 15 bases between them. CDR3 DNA: TGTGCCAGCAGCTTGGCTCAGGGCCATATTGACACCGGGGAGCTGTTTTTT. The encoded protein is CASSLAQGHIDTGELFF.

In its sample, this clone was seen once. J is TRBJ2-2 and V is TRBV30; the match to TRBD1 covers 9 bases. The J segment lost 7 bases and the V segment lost 3 bases, leaving 9 bases of the junction unmatched. CDR1 GTSNPN and CDR2 SVGIG come from the germline V gene (reference sequence). This CDR3 region has 15 residues. The chain's CDR3 is CAWSKGQGSVGELFF. CDR3 nucleotide sequence: TGTGCCTGGAGCAAAGGACAGGGGTCGGTCGGGGAGCTGTTTTTT.

This chain links TRBV5-6 with TRBJ1-5; D may be TRBD1 (5 bases). This CDR3 has 16 residues. Per germline, CDR1 SGHDT and CDR2 YYEEEE. V lost 4 bases, J lost 1 base, and 15 bases lay in between. CDR3 DNA sequence: TGTGCCAGCAGCCGCGGACAAGCTTGGAGCAATCAGCCCCAGCATTTT. Its translation is CASSRGQAWSNQPQHF.

This clone was seen ten or more times. The chain combines TRBV9 with TRBJ1-2; D uncertain. V was shortened by 4 bases and J by 4 bases, with 17 bases between the two germline ends. The CDR3 totals 15 residues. Germline assignment: CDR1 SGDLS and CDR2 YYNGEE. CDR3 residues: CASSSNPGSGYGYTF. The CDR3 nucleotides read TGTGCCAGCAGCTCCAATCCCGGGTCCGGCTATGGCTACACCTTC.

Only one count was recorded for this clone. In nucleotides, the CDR3 is TGTGCCAGCAGGAGATTCGGGCCCTCGAGCACAGATACGCAGTATTTT. The encoded protein is CASRRFGPSSTDTQYF. J is TRBJ2-3 and V is TRBV28; D is ambiguous. The CDR3 is 16 amino acids. The V end lost 6 bases, the J end lost 0 bases, and 16 bases lay between the germline ends. Germline CDR1 and CDR2: MDHEN and SYDVKM.

This rearrangement joins TRBV9 to TRBJ2-7, with D uncertain. The CDR3 length is 13 residues. Trimming shortened V by 4 bases and J by 5 bases, and 13 bases separated the two germline ends. Germline V lookup: CDR1 SGDLS, CDR2 YYNGEE. This chain's CDR3 is CASSSRQDHEQYF. CDR3 bases: TGTGCCAGCAGCAGCCGACAAGACCACGAGCAGTACTTC.

This clone is a singleton in its sample. This chain uses TRBV25-1 with TRBJ1-1; a possible D gene is TRBD1 (6 bases). Germline V gene sequence: CDR1 MGHDK, CDR2 SYGVNS. The CDR3 sequence is 15 residues long. Deletions cut 8 bases from V and 3 bases from J, with 19 bases between. The CDR3 nucleotides read TGTGCCAGCGGCCACGAACAGGGCGGGTACACTGAAGCTTTCTTT. It codes for CASGHEQGGYTEAFF.

This rearrangement joins TRBV11-2 to TRBJ2-1; D is perhaps TRBD2 (5 bases). CDR3 size: 16 residues. V was pared by 1 base and J by 3 bases, with 13 bases between. Germline-derived CDR1 and CDR2 are SGHAT and FQNNGV. The CDR3 protein is CASSLGRQGNYNEQFF. The CDR3 DNA sequence: TGTGCCAGCAGCTTAGGGAGGCAAGGGAACTACAATGAGCAGTTCTTC. Combining the CDR3 with reference TRBV11-2 and TRBJ2-1 gives the whole variable domain EAGVAQSPRYKIIEKRQSVAFWCNPISGHATLYWYQQILGQGPKLLIQFQNNGVVDDSQLPKDRFSAERLKGVDSTLKIQPAKLEDSAVYLCASSLGRQGNYNEQFFGPGTRLTVL.

The gene calls are TRBV11-1 and TRBJ2-3; 11 bases are a match to TRBD2. V was clipped by 3 bases and J by 6 bases; unmatched bases: 8. The CDR3 has 16 residues. Germline CDR1 and CDR2: SGHAT and FQDESV (reference sequence). The CDR3 DNA is TGTGCCAGCAGCTTCCCCGGGACTAGCGGAAGGGATACGCAGTATTTT. As protein: CASSFPGTSGRDTQYF.

The rearrangement links TRBV29-1 to TRBJ2-3; D unclear. From germline, CDR1 is SQVTM and CDR2 ANQGSEA. The CDR3 is made up of 15 amino acids. Trimming stripped 8 bases from V and 0 bases from J, with 18 bases between. The CDR3, as DNA: TGCAGCATCCTGGTAAGCTTGACTAGCACAGATACGCAGTATTTT. Protein: CSILVSLTSTDTQYF.

V and J are TRBV10-1 and TRBJ1-1; 7 bases align to TRBD1. With V trimmed by 4 bases and J by 5 bases, 4 bases remained unmatched. Germline assignment: CDR1 WNHNN and CDR2 SYGVQD (reference sequence). The CDR3 covers 13 residues. CDR3 loop: CASSGQGGTEAFF. In DNA, the CDR3 is TGCGCCAGCAGTGGGCAGGGGGGGACTGAAGCTTTCTTT.

The chain couples TRBV29-1 to TRBJ1-2, with 7 nucleotides matching TRBD1. Germline assignment: CDR1 SQVTM and CDR2 ANQGSEA. This CDR3 has 14 residues. The V segment lost 1 base and the J segment 5 bases; nucleotides outside the gene matches: 7. In DNA, the CDR3 is TGCAGCGTTGAAGTTCCGGGACAGCAATATGGCTACACCTTC. Translation: CSVEVPGQQYGYTF.

The CDR3 region is CASSLVVSGSGEQFF. DNA of the CDR3: TGTGCCAGCAGCTTAGTGGTTAGCGGGAGTGGTGAGCAGTTCTTC. The chain recombines TRBV7-3 with TRBJ2-1, with TRBD2 identical over 9 bases. Unmatched junction bases numbered 8, after V lost 2 bases and J lost 9 bases. The germline V gene has CDR1 SGHTA and CDR2 FQGTGA. The CDR3 has 15 amino acids. The variable domain in full, with the rest retrieved from reference TRBV7-3 and TRBJ2-1, is GAGVSQTPSNKVTEKGKYVELRCDPISGHTALYWYRQSLGQGPEFLIYFQGTGAADDSGLPNDRFFAVRPEGSVSTLKIQRTERGDSAVYLCASSLVVSGSGEQFFGPGTRLTVL.

The genes are TRBV7-3 and TRBJ1-1, with 8 bases identical to TRBD1. There are 13 residues in the CDR3. Losses at the gene ends were 4 bases for V and 11 bases for J; bases not matched to a gene: 9. Germline-derived CDR1 and CDR2 are SGHTA and FQGTGA. In DNA form, the CDR3 reads TGTGCCAGCAGCTCTATGCCGGGACAGGTGGCTTTCTTT. Encoded protein: CASSSMPGQVAFF.